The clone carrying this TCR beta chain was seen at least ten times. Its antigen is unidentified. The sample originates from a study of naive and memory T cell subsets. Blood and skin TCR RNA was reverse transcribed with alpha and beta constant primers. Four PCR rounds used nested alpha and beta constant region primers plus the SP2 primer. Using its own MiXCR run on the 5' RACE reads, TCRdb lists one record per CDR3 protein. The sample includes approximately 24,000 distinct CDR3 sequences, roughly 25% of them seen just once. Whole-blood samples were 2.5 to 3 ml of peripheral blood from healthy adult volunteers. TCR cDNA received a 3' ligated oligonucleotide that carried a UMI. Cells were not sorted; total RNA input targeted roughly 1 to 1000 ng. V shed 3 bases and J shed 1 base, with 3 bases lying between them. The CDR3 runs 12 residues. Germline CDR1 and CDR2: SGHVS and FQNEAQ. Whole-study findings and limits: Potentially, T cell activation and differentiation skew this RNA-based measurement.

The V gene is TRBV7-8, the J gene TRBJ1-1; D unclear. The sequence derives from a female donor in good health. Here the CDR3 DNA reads TGTGCCAGCAGCTTCGGGAACACTGAAGCTTTCTTT. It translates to CASSFGNTEAFF.